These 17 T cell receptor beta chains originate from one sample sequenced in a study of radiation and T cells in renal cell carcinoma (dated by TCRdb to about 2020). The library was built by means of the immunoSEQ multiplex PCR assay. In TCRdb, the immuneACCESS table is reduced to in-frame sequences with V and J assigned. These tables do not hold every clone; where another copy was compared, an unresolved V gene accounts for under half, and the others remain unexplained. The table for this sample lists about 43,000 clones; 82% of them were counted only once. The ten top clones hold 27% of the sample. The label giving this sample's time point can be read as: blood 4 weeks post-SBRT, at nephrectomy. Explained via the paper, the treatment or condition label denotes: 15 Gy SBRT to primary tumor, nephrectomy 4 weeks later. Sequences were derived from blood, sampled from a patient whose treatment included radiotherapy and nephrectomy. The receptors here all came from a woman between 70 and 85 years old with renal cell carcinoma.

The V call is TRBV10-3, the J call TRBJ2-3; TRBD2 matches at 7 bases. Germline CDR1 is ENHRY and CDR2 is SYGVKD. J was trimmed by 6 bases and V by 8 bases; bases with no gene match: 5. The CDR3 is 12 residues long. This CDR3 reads CAIRAGRDTQYF. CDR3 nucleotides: TGTGCCATCCGAGCGGGGAGGGATACGCAGTATTTT.

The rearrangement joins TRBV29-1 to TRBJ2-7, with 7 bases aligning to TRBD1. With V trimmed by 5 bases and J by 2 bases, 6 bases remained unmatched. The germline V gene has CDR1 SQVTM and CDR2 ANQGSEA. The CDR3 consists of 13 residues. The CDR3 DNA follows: TGCAGCGTTATGACCCAGGGGGCCTACGAGCAGTACTTC. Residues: CSVMTQGAYEQYF.

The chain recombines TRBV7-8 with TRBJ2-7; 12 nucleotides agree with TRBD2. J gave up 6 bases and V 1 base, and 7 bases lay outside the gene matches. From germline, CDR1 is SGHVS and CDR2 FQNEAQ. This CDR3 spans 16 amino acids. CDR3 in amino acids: CASSLGASGRAIEQYF. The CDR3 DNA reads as TGTGCCAGCAGCTTAGGGGCTAGCGGGAGGGCCATCGAGCAGTACTTC. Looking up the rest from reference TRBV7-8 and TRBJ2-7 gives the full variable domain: GAGVSQSPRYKVAKRGQDVALRCDPISGHVSLFWYQQALGQGPEFLTYFQNEAQLDKSGLPSDRFFAERPEGSVSTLKIQRTQQEDSAVYLCASSLGASGRAIEQYFGPGTRLTVT.

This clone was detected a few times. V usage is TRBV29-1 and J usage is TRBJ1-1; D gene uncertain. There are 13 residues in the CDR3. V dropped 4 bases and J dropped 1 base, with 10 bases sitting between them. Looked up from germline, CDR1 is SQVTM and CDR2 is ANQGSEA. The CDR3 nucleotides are TGCAGCGTTGTAGCCAGCTCGAACACTGAAGCTTTCTTT. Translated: CSVVASSNTEAFF.

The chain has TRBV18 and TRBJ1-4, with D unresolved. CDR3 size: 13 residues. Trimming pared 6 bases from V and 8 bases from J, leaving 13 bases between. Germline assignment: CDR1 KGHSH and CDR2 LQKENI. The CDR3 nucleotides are TGTGCCAGCTCCCCCGACGAGGACGAAAAACTGTTTTTT. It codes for CASSPDEDEKLFF.

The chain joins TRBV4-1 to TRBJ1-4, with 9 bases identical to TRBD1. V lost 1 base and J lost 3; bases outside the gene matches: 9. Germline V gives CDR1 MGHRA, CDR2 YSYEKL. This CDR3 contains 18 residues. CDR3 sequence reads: CASSQAAQGAMANEKLFF. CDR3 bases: TGCGCCAGCAGCCAAGCGGCACAGGGGGCGATGGCTAATGAAAAACTGTTTTTT.

As DNA, the CDR3 is TGTGCCAGCAGTAAGCAGCTGAGCTCCTACGAGCAGTACTTC. Its protein product is CASSKQLSSYEQYF. This sequence joins TRBV2 and TRBJ2-7; D is undetermined. Trimming pared 5 bases from V and 0 bases from J, leaving 11 bases between. Per germline, CDR1 SNHLY and CDR2 FYNNEI. The CDR3 sequence is 14 residues long.

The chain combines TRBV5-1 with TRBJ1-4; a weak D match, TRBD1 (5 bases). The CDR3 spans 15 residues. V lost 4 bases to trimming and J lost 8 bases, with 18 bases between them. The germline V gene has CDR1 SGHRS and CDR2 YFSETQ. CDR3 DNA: TGCGCCAGCAGCGCCCAAACGACGGGGCGCGAAAAACTGTTTTTT. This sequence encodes CASSAQTTGREKLFF.

The chain's CDR3 is CASSLVGRLSSNSPLHF. CDR3 nucleotides: TGCGCCAGCAGCTTGGTTGGCCGCCTCTCAAGTAATTCACCCCTCCACTTT. The gene calls are TRBV5-1 and TRBJ1-6, with unresolved D. Trimming took 0 bases from V and 6 from J, leaving 16 bases between them. The CDR3 runs to 17 residues. Germline CDR1 reads SGHRS; CDR2 reads YFSETQ.

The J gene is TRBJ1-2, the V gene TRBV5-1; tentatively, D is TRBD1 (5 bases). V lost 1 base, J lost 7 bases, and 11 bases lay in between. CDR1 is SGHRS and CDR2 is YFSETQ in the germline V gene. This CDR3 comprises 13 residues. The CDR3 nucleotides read TGCGCCAGCAGCTTGCCCGACGGGGCTGGCTACACCTTC. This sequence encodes CASSLPDGAGYTF. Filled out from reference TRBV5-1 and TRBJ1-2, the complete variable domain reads KAGVTQTPRYLIKTRGQQVTLSCSPISGHRSVSWYQQTPGQGLQFLFEYFSETQRNKGNFPGRFSGRQFSNSRSEMNVSTLELGDSALYLCASSLPDGAGYTFGSGTRLTVV.

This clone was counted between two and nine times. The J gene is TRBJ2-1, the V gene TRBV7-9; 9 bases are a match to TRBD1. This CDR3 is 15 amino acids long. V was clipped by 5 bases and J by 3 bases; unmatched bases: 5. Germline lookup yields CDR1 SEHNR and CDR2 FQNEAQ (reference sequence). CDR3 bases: TGTGCCAGCAGCCCGACAGGGGGGGGCTACAATGAGCAGTTCTTC. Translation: CASSPTGGGYNEQFF.

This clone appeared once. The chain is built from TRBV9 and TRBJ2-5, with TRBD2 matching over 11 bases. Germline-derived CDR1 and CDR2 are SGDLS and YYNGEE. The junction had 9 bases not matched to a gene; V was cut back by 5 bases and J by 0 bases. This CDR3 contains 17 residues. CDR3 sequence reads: CASSKTSGAKYQETQYF. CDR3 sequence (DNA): TGTGCCAGCAGTAAGACTAGCGGGGCTAAGTACCAAGAGACCCAGTACTTC. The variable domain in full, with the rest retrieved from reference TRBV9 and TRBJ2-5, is DSGVTQTPKHLITATGQRVTLRCSPRSGDLSVYWYQQSLDQGLQFLIQYYNGEERAKGNILERFSAQQFPDLHSELNLSSLELGDSALYFCASSKTSGAKYQETQYFGPGTRLLVL.

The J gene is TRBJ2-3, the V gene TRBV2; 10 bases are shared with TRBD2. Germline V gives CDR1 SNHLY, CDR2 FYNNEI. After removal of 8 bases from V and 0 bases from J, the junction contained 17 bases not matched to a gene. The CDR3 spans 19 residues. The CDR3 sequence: CASPGEGLAGDSSTDTQYF. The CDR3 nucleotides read TGTGCCAGCCCAGGCGAGGGGCTAGCGGGGGACTCTAGCACAGATACGCAGTATTTT. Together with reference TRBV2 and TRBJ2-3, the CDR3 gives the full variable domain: EPEVTQTPSHQVTQMGQEVILRCVPISNHLYFYWYRQILGQKVEFLVSFYNNEISEKSEIFDDQFSVERPDGSNFTLKIRSTKLEDSAMYFCASPGEGLAGDSSTDTQYFGPGTRLTVL.

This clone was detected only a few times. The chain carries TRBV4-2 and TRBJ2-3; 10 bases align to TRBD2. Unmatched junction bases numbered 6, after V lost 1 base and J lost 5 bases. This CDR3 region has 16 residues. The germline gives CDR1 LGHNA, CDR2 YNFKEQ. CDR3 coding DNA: TGTGCCAGCAGCCAAGGAAGCGGGAGGGATGGAGATACGCAGTATTTT. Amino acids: CASSQGSGRDGDTQYF.

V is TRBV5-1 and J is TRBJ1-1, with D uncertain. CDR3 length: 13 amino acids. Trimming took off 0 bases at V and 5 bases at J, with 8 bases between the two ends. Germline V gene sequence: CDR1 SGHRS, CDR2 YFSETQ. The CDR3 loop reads CASSLVEGTEAFF. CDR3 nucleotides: TGCGCCAGCAGCTTGGTAGAGGGAACTGAAGCTTTCTTT.

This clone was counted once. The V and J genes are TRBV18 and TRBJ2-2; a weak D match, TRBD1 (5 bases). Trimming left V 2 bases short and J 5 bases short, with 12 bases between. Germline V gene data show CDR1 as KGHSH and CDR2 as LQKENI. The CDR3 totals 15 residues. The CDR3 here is CASSPTDTATGELFF. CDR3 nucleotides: TGTGCCAGCTCACCAACGGACACGGCGACCGGGGAGCTGTTTTTT.

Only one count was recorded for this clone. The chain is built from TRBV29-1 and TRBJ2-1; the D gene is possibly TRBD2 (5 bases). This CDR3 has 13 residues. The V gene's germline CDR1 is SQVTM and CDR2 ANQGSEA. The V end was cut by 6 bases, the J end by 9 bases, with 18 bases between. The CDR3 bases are TGCAGCGTCCTGATGGGTAGAGAGGGTGAGCAGTTCTTC. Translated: CSVLMGREGEQFF.